These 26 T cell receptor beta chains were all obtained from the same sample, sequenced in a study of shared clonotypes between healthy human individuals. The repertoire was sequenced with immunoSEQ multiplex PCR; TCRdb's copy has only in-frame clones and lacks some. This table holds roughly 2.6 million clones, more than 80% found once. Sequencing was done on a sample of naive CD4+ T cells sorted from blood. Subset reported: CD45RA+ positively selected. The source of these receptors is a man aged 18 to 29 in good health.

The rearrangement joins TRBV7-2 to TRBJ2-3; TRBD2 is a possible D gene (7 bases). The CDR3 has 15 amino acids. Trimming shortened V by 6 bases and J by 10 bases, and 23 bases separated the two germline ends. The germline V gene has CDR1 SGHTA and CDR2 FQGNSA. The CDR3 spells CASRGGPREPQPQYF. For the CDR3, the DNA is TGTGCCAGCAGGGGGGGGCCGCGGGAACCACAACCGCAGTATTTT.

This clone turned up a few times. The gene calls are TRBV9 and TRBJ1-1; D unclear. The CDR3 consists of 13 residues. Trimming left V 0 bases short and J 2 bases short, with 5 bases between. Per the germline V gene, CDR1 is SGDLS and CDR2 is YYNGEE. CDR3 protein: CASSVDTNTEAFF. The CDR3, as DNA: TGTGCCAGCAGCGTAGATACCAACACTGAAGCTTTCTTT.

This clone appeared a single time. The chain combines TRBV9 with TRBJ2-7; TRBD2 aligns across 9 bases. After removal of 0 bases from V and 5 bases from J, the junction contained 6 bases not matched to a gene. Germline CDR1 is SGDLS and CDR2 is YYNGEE. This CDR3 region has 15 residues. The CDR3 DNA reads TGTGCCAGCAGCGTAGGGGTTAGCGGGAGCAACGAGCAGTACTTC. Its protein product is CASSVGVSGSNEQYF.

The chain combines TRBV6-1 with TRBJ2-1, with D perhaps TRBD1 or TRBD2 (5 bases each). Germline CDR1 and CDR2: MNHNS and SASEGT. V lost 2 bases and J lost 4, with 15 bases in between. The CDR3 is 16 residues long. The CDR3 protein is CASSEFGGISYNEQFF. CDR3 bases: TGTGCCAGCAGTGAATTTGGGGGAATCAGTTACAATGAGCAGTTCTTC.

A remark on this clone: The junction and the germline gene differ at one end; a read error may be behind it. This chain links TRBV27 with TRBJ1-2; D unclear. The CDR3 totals 15 residues. Germline V gene data show CDR1 as MNHEY and CDR2 as SMNVEV (reference sequence). The CDR3 region has the DNA TGTGCCAGCAGCTTATACAGTCAGTGGTTAAATGGCTACACCTTC. It encodes CASSLYSQWLNGYTF.

The J gene is TRBJ2-2, the V gene TRBV6-5; TRBD1 agrees at 8 bases. This CDR3 has 15 residues. The trim removed 5 bases at V and 6 bases at J, leaving 8 bases unmatched. Looked up from germline, CDR1 is MNHEY and CDR2 is SVGAGI. The CDR3 nucleotides read TGTGCCAGCAGTCGCGGGACAGGCCGCGCCGGGGAGCTGTTTTTT. Amino acid sequence: CASSRGTGRAGELFF.

The J gene is TRBJ2-3, the V gene TRBV7-3, with D perhaps TRBD1 (6 bases). The CDR3 has 16 amino acids. Germline V gives CDR1 SGHTA, CDR2 FQGTGA. V was pared by 5 bases and J by 6 bases, with 21 bases between. The CDR3 is CASSLVTGLGLDTQYF. As DNA, the CDR3 is TGTGCCAGCAGCCTCGTGACAGGACTGGGGTTGGATACGCAGTATTTT.

J is TRBJ2-1 and V is TRBV9, with a possible D match to TRBD2 (6 bases). The CDR3 has 14 residues. Germline V gene data show CDR1 as SGDLS and CDR2 as YYNGEE. Trimming stripped 4 bases from V and 8 bases from J, with 16 bases between. CDR3 in DNA: TGTGCCAGCAGCCCCCTCAGCGGGTTGGATGAGCAGTTCTTC. Translation gives CASSPLSGLDEQFF.

This clone was seen a handful of times. The chain couples TRBV2 to TRBJ1-1, with 10 bases aligning to TRBD1. CDR1 and CDR2 from the germline V gene are SNHLY and FYNNEI. Losses at the gene ends were 6 bases for V and 1 base for J; bases not matched to a gene: 8. The CDR3 totals 16 residues. The CDR3 is CASRGPGQGPNTEAFF. CDR3 coding DNA: TGTGCCAGCAGGGGCCCGGGACAGGGGCCGAACACTGAAGCTTTCTTT.

This clone was detected a few times. V and J are TRBV30 and TRBJ2-2, with 8 bases lining up with TRBD1. Germline assignment: CDR1 GTSNPN and CDR2 SVGIG (reference sequence). The V segment lost 0 bases and the J segment 7 bases; nucleotides outside the gene matches: 7. There are 15 residues in the CDR3. The CDR3 DNA sequence: TGTGCCTGGAGTGTACTGGGGACAGGTATCGGGGAGCTGTTTTTT. It codes for CAWSVLGTGIGELFF.

CDR3: CASSQGTGGKTGELFF. The CDR3 nucleotides read TGCGCCAGCAGCCAAGGGACAGGGGGGAAGACCGGGGAGCTGTTTTTT. V usage is TRBV4-3 and J usage is TRBJ2-2, with 10 bases lining up with TRBD1. Germline lookup yields CDR1 LGHNA and CDR2 YSLEER. The ends lost 1 base at V and 5 bases at J; junction bases unmatched: 4. The CDR3 totals 16 residues.

The sample holds a few counts of this clone. The CDR3 region is CASSPVPAQPQHF. The CDR3, as DNA: TGTGCCAGCTCACCGGTCCCGGCCCAGCCCCAGCATTTT. J is TRBJ1-5 and V is TRBV18, with D unclear. From germline, CDR1 is KGHSH and CDR2 LQKENI. The CDR3 covers 13 residues. The V end lost 3 bases, the J end lost 7 bases, and 10 bases lay between the germline ends.

The V gene is TRBV5-1, the J gene TRBJ2-3; D is uncertain. CDR1 and CDR2 from the germline V gene are SGHRS and YFSETQ. V shed 0 bases and J shed 6 bases, with 8 bases lying between them. The CDR3 totals 13 residues. CDR3 DNA sequence: TGCGCCAGCAGCTTGGTTAGAGCTGATACGCAGTATTTT. Its protein product is CASSLVRADTQYF.

The CDR3 reads CASSEAFGQPQHF. For the CDR3, the DNA is TGTGCCAGCAGTGAAGCCTTTGGTCAGCCCCAGCATTTT. The chain couples TRBV6-1 to TRBJ1-5; D uncertain. The V and J ends lost 0 bases and 6 bases respectively, with 6 bases between them. This CDR3 contains 13 residues. Germline V lookup: CDR1 MNHNS, CDR2 SASEGT.

This chain uses TRBV7-9 with TRBJ2-5; 7 bases are a match to TRBD1. From germline, CDR1 is SEHNR and CDR2 FQNEAQ (reference sequence). The trim removed 4 bases at V and 1 base at J, leaving 6 bases unmatched. CDR3 length: 15 amino acids. The CDR3 reads CASSSWDSSQETQYF. The CDR3 DNA is TGTGCCAGCAGCTCTTGGGACAGCTCCCAAGAGACCCAGTACTTC.

V usage is TRBV7-8 and J usage is TRBJ2-1, with 7 bases aligning to TRBD1. The CDR3 consists of 15 residues. CDR1 and CDR2 from the germline V gene are SGHVS and FQNEAQ. J was trimmed by 3 bases and V by 9 bases; bases with no gene match: 11. The CDR3 nucleotides are TGTGCCAGTCAGCTTTGGGACAGCGACTACAATGAGCAGTTCTTC. Translating it yields CASQLWDSDYNEQFF.

The J gene is TRBJ2-2, the V gene TRBV5-4, with D perhaps being TRBD1 or TRBD2 (5 bases each). CDR1 SGHNT and CDR2 YYREEE come from the germline V gene (reference sequence). The CDR3 is 13 residues long. V was trimmed by 4 bases and J by 7 bases, leaving 11 bases between them. The CDR3: CASSLTAVGELFF. The CDR3 nucleotides read TGTGCCAGCAGCCTGACAGCGGTCGGGGAGCTGTTTTTT.

The chain is built from TRBV5-1 and TRBJ2-5; D not certain. Germline CDR1 is SGHRS and CDR2 is YFSETQ. This CDR3 is built from 12 residues. Deletions cut 5 bases from V and 2 bases from J, with 7 bases between. Here the CDR3 DNA reads TGCGCCAGCAGTCAGCCTCAAGAGACCCAGTACTTC. It specifies CASSQPQETQYF.

The CDR3 here is CASSLMVSTDTQYF. CDR3 nucleotides: TGTGCCAGCAGCTTAATGGTCTCCACAGATACGCAGTATTTT. The chain couples TRBV7-9 to TRBJ2-3; D not resolved. V lost 2 bases and J lost 2, with 8 bases in between. The CDR3 spans 14 residues. CDR1 and CDR2 from the germline V gene are SEHNR and FQNEAQ (reference sequence).

The chain couples TRBV7-2 to TRBJ2-1; 9 nucleotides match TRBD2. CDR3 size: 16 residues. Germline V CDR1 and CDR2: SGHTA, FQGNSA. With 1 base clipped from V and 4 bases from J, the junction kept 5 bases outside the gene matches. CDR3 residues: CASSLVETSGYNEQFF. In DNA, the CDR3 is TGTGCCAGCAGCTTAGTTGAGACTAGCGGTTACAATGAGCAGTTCTTC.

J is TRBJ1-1 and V is TRBV6-5, with a possible D match to TRBD1 (5 bases). Trimming stripped 5 bases from V and 1 base from J, with 11 bases between. The CDR3 loop spans 14 amino acids. Per the germline V gene, CDR1 is MNHEY and CDR2 is SVGAGI. CDR3 in amino acids: CASSRQLRNTEAFF. The CDR3 coding sequence is TGTGCCAGCAGTAGACAGCTTAGGAACACTGAAGCTTTCTTT.

The V and J genes are TRBV5-1 and TRBJ2-2; D not certain. V dropped 2 bases and J dropped 6 bases, with 11 bases sitting between them. CDR1 and CDR2 from the germline V gene are SGHRS and YFSETQ. The CDR3 spans 14 residues. The CDR3 loop reads CASSFSRLPGELFF. CDR3 sequence (DNA): TGCGCCAGCAGCTTCTCCCGTCTCCCCGGGGAGCTGTTTTTT.

The chain uses TRBV5-6 and TRBJ1-1; 8 bases match TRBD1. The V and J ends lost 0 bases and 13 bases, in that order; junction bases with no gene match: 11. Germline assignment: CDR1 SGHDT and CDR2 YYEEEE. The CDR3 runs 14 residues. CDR3 amino acids: CASSLAGTGNYDFF. The CDR3 region has the DNA TGTGCCAGCAGCTTGGCCGGGACAGGCAATTATGATTTCTTT. The full variable domain, with the rest looked up from reference TRBV5-6 and TRBJ1-1, is DAGVTQSPTHLIKTRGQQVTLRCSPKSGHDTVSWYQQALGQGPQFIFQYYEEEERQRGNFPDRFSGHQFPNYSSELNVNALLLGDSALYLCASSLAGTGNYDFFGQGTRLTVV.

This chain joins TRBV6-5 and TRBJ2-7; D is perhaps TRBD2 (5 bases). The CDR3 consists of 16 residues. Germline assignment: CDR1 MNHEY and CDR2 SVGAGI. The V end lost 4 bases, the J end lost 1 base, and 17 bases lay between the germline ends. The CDR3 DNA reads TGTGCCAGCAGTTTAGTTTACCTGACGGGATCCTACGAGCAGTACTTC. Its translation: CASSLVYLTGSYEQYF.

As regards this clone: Different DNA sequences within this sample yield the same CDR3. The chain joins TRBV7-2 to TRBJ1-2; 8 nucleotides agree with TRBD1. CDR1 SGHTA and CDR2 FQGNSA come from the germline V gene. Unmatched junction bases numbered 3, after V lost 5 bases and J lost 4 bases. The CDR3 runs to 13 residues. Here the CDR3 DNA reads TGTGCCAGCAGCCCCGGACAGGGCTATGGCTACACCTTC. Its translation: CASSPGQGYGYTF. The complete variable domain, with remaining parts taken from reference TRBV7-2 and TRBJ1-2, reads GAGVSQSPSNKVTEKGKDVELRCDPISGHTALYWYRQSLGQGLEFLIYFQGNSAPDKSGLPSDRFSAERTGGSVSTLTIQRTQQEDSAVYLCASSPGQGYGYTFGSGTRLTVV.

The genes are TRBV7-2 and TRBJ2-3; D is uncertain. Trimming took off 4 bases at V and 2 bases at J, with 13 bases between the two ends. Germline V CDR1 and CDR2: SGHTA, FQGNSA. CDR3 length: 15 residues. The CDR3 DNA sequence: TGTGCCAGCAGCTCCATGGGCCGGGCCACAGATACGCAGTATTTT. This codes for CASSSMGRATDTQYF.